The next 30 T cell receptor beta chains were all read from a single sample in a study of neurological immune-mediated disorders. Each CDR3 protein is one row after TCRdb ran MiXCR on the 5' RACE reads. The sample consists of about 66,000 distinct CDR3 sequences, 3.4% of them appearing once. Sequencing was carried out using PBMCs. The source of these receptors is a man aged 40-50 years with multiple sclerosis.

This clonotype was seen at least ten times. The gene calls are TRBV29-1 and TRBJ2-3; D may match TRBD1 or TRBD2 (5 bases each). The germline V gene has CDR1 SQVTM and CDR2 ANQGSEA. V was pared by 7 bases and J by 6 bases, with 11 bases between. This CDR3 is built from 11 residues. The DNA of the CDR3 is TGCAGCGCCGAGGGGTTCGATACGCAGTATTTT. As protein: CSAEGFDTQYF.

This clonotype was observed many times. The chain employs TRBV5-1 and TRBJ2-5; the D is unclear. This CDR3 contains 14 residues. The germline V and J ends were trimmed by 4 bases and 2 bases, with 12 bases remaining between them. CDR1 and CDR2 (germline): SGHRS, YFSETQ. The CDR3 loop reads CASSRDKSQETQYF. The DNA for the CDR3 is TGCGCCAGCAGCCGAGATAAATCTCAAGAGACCCAGTACTTC.

This clonotype came up many times. This sequence joins TRBV5-1 and TRBJ2-5; D gene unclear. The CDR3 loop spans 14 amino acids. The V end lost 0 bases, the J end lost 5 bases, and 11 bases lay between the germline ends. The germline CDR1 and CDR2 sequences are SGHRS and YFSETQ. The CDR3 region has the DNA TGCGCCAGCAGCTTGGAACTCACCCAGGAGACCCAGTACTTC. Translated, it gives CASSLELTQETQYF.

This clonotype was observed many times. The chain recombines TRBV20-1 with TRBJ2-7, with D possibly being TRBD2 (5 bases). Trimming pared 3 bases from V and 6 bases from J, leaving 12 bases between. Germline assignment: CDR1 DFQATT and CDR2 SNEGSKA (reference sequence). This CDR3 contains 12 residues. The CDR3 region has the DNA TGCAGTGCTAGTCCCGGACTGGGCGAGCAGTACTTC. Translation: CSASPGLGEQYF.

This clonotype was picked up many times. The chain is built from TRBV5-1 and TRBJ2-7, with unresolved D. Germline V gene sequence: CDR1 SGHRS, CDR2 YFSETQ. The CDR3 contains 15 residues. The V and J ends lost 3 bases and 2 bases respectively, with 15 bases between them. The CDR3 nucleotides read TGCGCCAGCAGCTCCCTTCGACTGAGTACCTACGAGCAGTACTTC. The encoded protein is CASSSLRLSTYEQYF.

This clonotype was detected ten times or more. The chain is built from TRBV7-8 and TRBJ2-7; TRBD2 matches 7 bases. V was pared by 1 base and J by 2 bases, with 8 bases of the junction left unmatched. The length of the CDR3 is 16 residues. Germline V gives CDR1 SGHVS, CDR2 FQNEAQ. CDR3 nucleotide sequence: TGTGCCAGCAGCTTAGAGGAAATGGGGGGGGCCTACGAGCAGTACTTC. This translates into CASSLEEMGGAYEQYF.

This clonotype was counted many times. This chain links TRBV20-1 with TRBJ2-1, with TRBD2 matching 9 bases. V was pared by 5 bases and J by 1 base, with 9 bases of the junction left unmatched. This CDR3 contains 16 residues. CDR1 DFQATT and CDR2 SNEGSKA come from the germline V gene (reference sequence). Written as DNA, the CDR3 is TGCAGTGCTCACGCGGGAGGGCCGAAGTCCTACAATGAGCAGTTCTTC. Amino acids: CSAHAGGPKSYNEQFF.

This clonotype was seen at least ten times. The chain combines TRBV20-1 with TRBJ2-2; D may correspond to TRBD1 or TRBD2 (6 bases each). CDR1 and CDR2 (germline): DFQATT, SNEGSKA (reference sequence). The CDR3 length is 16 residues. The germline V and J ends were trimmed by 0 bases and 3 bases, with 14 bases remaining between them. CDR3 DNA sequence: TGCAGTGCTAGAGATCTGGGGGGCCTGGACACCGGGGAGCTGTTTTTT. Residues: CSARDLGGLDTGELFF.

This clonotype appeared many times. The rearrangement links TRBV20-1 to TRBJ1-2; tentative D call: TRBD1 (6 bases). This CDR3 comprises 14 residues. The V gene's germline CDR1 is DFQATT and CDR2 SNEGSKA (reference sequence). The V and J ends lost 6 bases and 4 bases respectively, with 18 bases between them. In DNA, the CDR3 is TGCAGTGCCACCCTGGGCAGGGGCGGCTATGGCTACACCTTC. This sequence encodes CSATLGRGGYGYTF.

This clonotype has ten or more counts. This sequence joins TRBV12-3 or TRBV12-4 and TRBJ1-1; D unresolved. The CDR3 runs 15 residues. Trimming cost V 3 bases and J 0 bases, with 11 bases left between them. The DNA of the CDR3 is TGTGCCAGCAGTTTCTCTTTATCCATGAACACTGAAGCTTTCTTT. Protein sequence: CASSFSLSMNTEAFF.

This clonotype was seen many times. The chain has TRBV2 and TRBJ2-5; 8 bases are a match to TRBD2. CDR3 length: 14 amino acids. V gave up 0 bases and J gave up 7 bases; unmatched junction bases: 4. Looked up from germline, CDR1 is SNHLY and CDR2 is FYNNEI. CDR3 bases: TGTGCCAGCAGTGAAGCAAGCGGGAGAGGGACCCAGTACTTC. It codes for CASSEASGRGTQYF.

This clonotype was observed at least ten times. This chain joins TRBV21-1 and TRBJ1-1; no check of the table's D call, TRBD1, against the DNA was made. TRBV21-1 corresponds to a pseudogene. There are 21 residues in the CDR3. CDR3 in amino acids: CASSKYAWTTPGDPRDTEAFF. The CDR3 DNA is TGTGCCAGCAGCAAGTATGCGTGGACTACACCAGGGGACCCTCGAGACACTGAAGCTTTCTTT.

This clonotype was observed a handful of times. An end of the junction differs from the germline gene, which may be a read error. The chain carries TRBV6-5 and TRBJ1-5; D unclear. CDR1 is MNHEY and CDR2 is SVGAGI in the germline V gene. The CDR3 loop spans 14 amino acids. The DNA for the CDR3 is TGTGCCAGCAGTCGCCTGGGTTCCAATAAGACCCAGAATTTT. Its translation: CASSRLGSNKTQNF.

There are a few counts of this clonotype. The chain links TRBV27 to TRBJ1-5; 11 bases are shared with TRBD1. Germline trimming cut 5 bases from V and 8 bases from J; bases unmatched to any gene: 5. The germline V gene has CDR1 MNHEY and CDR2 SMNVEV (reference sequence). The CDR3 has 14 amino acids. The CDR3 DNA is TGTGCCAGCAGTCTGGGACAGGGGGTTGAGCCCCAGCATTTT. Its protein is CASSLGQGVEPQHF.

This clonotype showed up many times. This rearrangement joins TRBV5-1 to TRBJ2-1, with D perhaps matching TRBD1 (5 bases). V was pared by 1 base and J by 0 bases, with 14 bases between. The CDR3 is 17 amino acids. Per germline, CDR1 SGHRS and CDR2 YFSETQ. This CDR3 is CASSLSGATGSYNEQFF. DNA for the CDR3: TGCGCCAGCAGCTTGTCTGGGGCGACCGGCTCCTACAATGAGCAGTTCTTC.

This clonotype has at least ten counts. V is TRBV7-6 and J is TRBJ2-1; no definite D call. CDR1 is SGHVS, CDR2 FNYEAQ, per germline. The V gene lost 1 base and the J gene lost 5 bases, with 15 bases spanning the gap. The CDR3 extends over 16 amino acids. CDR3 coding DNA: TGTGCCAGCAGCTTAGGCGGCTTCGGGCCAGACAATGAGCAGTTCTTC. Its translation is CASSLGGFGPDNEQFF.

The table lists this clonotype with many counts. The genes are TRBV5-1 and TRBJ2-7; 12 bases are shared with TRBD1. Germline V gene data show CDR1 as SGHRS and CDR2 as YFSETQ. CDR3 length: 16 residues. V gave up 2 bases and J gave up 4 bases; unmatched junction bases: 7. CDR3 sequence: CASSFPPGQGAYEQYF. The DNA for the CDR3 is TGCGCCAGCAGCTTTCCTCCGGGACAGGGGGCGTACGAGCAGTACTTC.

This clonotype occurred many times. This sequence joins TRBV7-2 and TRBJ1-2; the match to TRBD1 covers 8 bases. Germline values: CDR1 SGHTA, CDR2 FQGNSA. The CDR3 is 17 residues long. V trimming: 2 bases; J trimming: 0 bases; junction bases outside the gene matches: 8. The chain's CDR3 is CASSLPGTGAANYGYTF. As DNA, the CDR3 is TGTGCCAGCAGCTTACCCGGGACAGGCGCCGCTAACTATGGCTACACCTTC.

This clonotype was seen many times. The chain has TRBV2 and TRBJ1-5; 10 bases are a match to TRBD1. J gave up 9 bases and V 5 bases, and 7 bases lay outside the gene matches. Germline V gives CDR1 SNHLY, CDR2 FYNNEI. This CDR3 is 14 amino acids long. The CDR3 protein is CASSSGQGIRPQHF. The CDR3 nucleotides read TGTGCCAGCAGTTCGGGACAGGGGATCCGGCCCCAGCATTTT.

There are many counts of this clonotype. This sequence joins TRBV3-1 and TRBJ2-1; TRBD2 might be the D (5 bases). Per the germline V gene, CDR1 is LGHDT and CDR2 is YNNKEL (reference sequence). The CDR3 is 11 amino acids. The germline V and J ends were trimmed by 6 bases and 11 bases, with 11 bases remaining between them. The chain's CDR3 is CASRDGSKQFF. Written as DNA, the CDR3 is TGTGCCAGCAGGGATGGGAGTAAGCAGTTCTTC.

At least ten counts were recorded for this clonotype. This chain connects TRBV5-1 to TRBJ1-1; D remains unclear. The CDR3 runs 13 residues. Germline V lookup: CDR1 SGHRS, CDR2 YFSETQ. Trimming removed 2 bases at V and 1 base at J, with 6 bases between. The CDR3 region is CASSLQRNTEAFF. CDR3 DNA sequence: TGCGCCAGCAGCTTACAAAGGAACACTGAAGCTTTCTTT.

This clonotype was detected ten times or more. The rearrangement uses TRBV27 and TRBJ1-2, with TRBD1 matching over 8 bases. Unmatched junction bases numbered 6, after V lost 2 bases and J lost 10 bases. CDR3 size: 13 residues. Germline CDR1 MNHEY, CDR2 SMNVEV (reference sequence). The CDR3 region is CASSLLGTGDYTF. CDR3 nucleotides: TGTGCCAGCAGTTTACTGGGGACAGGAGACTACACCTTC.

This clonotype was recorded many times. The chain has TRBV7-3 and TRBJ2-1, with D tentatively TRBD2 (6 bases). CDR1 is SGHTA and CDR2 is FQGTGA in the germline V gene. With 1 base removed from V and 0 bases from J, the gap between germline ends came to 10 bases. This CDR3 has 16 amino acids. The CDR3: CASSLSGGVSYNEQFF. In nucleotides, the CDR3 is TGTGCCAGCAGCTTAAGCGGAGGGGTCTCCTACAATGAGCAGTTCTTC. Complete variable domain (other parts from reference TRBV7-3 and TRBJ2-1): GAGVSQTPSNKVTEKGKYVELRCDPISGHTALYWYRQSLGQGPEFLIYFQGTGAADDSGLPNDRFFAVRPEGSVSTLKIQRTERGDSAVYLCASSLSGGVSYNEQFFGPGTRLTVL.

This clonotype was detected ten times or more. The V call is TRBV5-1, the J call TRBJ2-1; the D gene is possibly TRBD1 (6 bases). The CDR3 totals 14 residues. Trimming removed 8 bases from V and 2 bases from J, with 14 bases in between. Per germline, CDR1 SGHRS and CDR2 YFSETQ. This CDR3 reads CASSQGPPYNEQFF. The DNA for the CDR3 is TGCGCCAGTTCACAGGGTCCTCCCTACAATGAGCAGTTCTTC.

This clonotype was observed at least ten times. This sequence joins TRBV12-3 or TRBV12-4 and TRBJ1-1; 11 positions match TRBD1. The CDR3 is 13 residues long. V trimming: 7 bases; J trimming: 5 bases; junction bases outside the gene matches: 3. The CDR3 is CASTGTGGTEAFF. CDR3 in DNA: TGTGCCAGCACCGGGACAGGGGGAACTGAAGCTTTCTTT.

At least ten counts were recorded for this clonotype. The chain uses TRBV11-1 and TRBJ2-7; possibly TRBD1 or TRBD2 for D (5 bases each). V dropped 5 bases and J dropped 2 bases, with 10 bases sitting between them. Germline V gives CDR1 SGHAT, CDR2 FQDESV (reference sequence). The CDR3 loop spans 13 amino acids. For the CDR3, the DNA is TGTGCCAGCAGCCATCGGGACCCCTACGAGCAGTACTTC. As protein: CASSHRDPYEQYF.

A remark on this clonotype: A much more abundant neighbour one base away suggests this may be a read error. The V gene is TRBV5-1, the J gene TRBJ2-1; 9 bases are a match to TRBD1. The CDR3 is 15 residues long. Losses at the gene ends were 2 bases for V and 5 bases for J; bases not matched to a gene: 5. Germline CDR1 and CDR2: SGHRS and YFSETQ. The CDR3 nucleotides read TGCGCCAGCAGCTTACAGGGGGCTTTGGACAATGAGCAGTTCTTC. It specifies CASSLQGALDNEQFF.

This clonotype was picked up a small number of times. The rearrangement joins TRBV12-3 or TRBV12-4 to TRBJ1-3; 7 bases align to TRBD1. The CDR3 totals 16 residues. The ends lost 4 bases at V and 12 bases at J; junction bases unmatched: 18. CDR3 in amino acids: CASSSPGTETGKNIYF. DNA of the CDR3: TGTGCCAGCAGTTCTCCCGGGACAGAGACTGGAAAAAACATATATTTT.

Many counts were recorded for this clonotype. V usage is TRBV20-1 and J usage is TRBJ1-1, with a tentative D call TRBD1 (5 bases). The CDR3 consists of 14 residues. CDR1 is DFQATT and CDR2 is SNEGSKA in the germline V gene (reference sequence). V was trimmed by 3 bases and J by 1 base, leaving 12 bases between them. CDR3 nucleotides: TGCAGTGCTAGTCTTGCAGGGCCGAACACTGAAGCTTTCTTT. Its protein is CSASLAGPNTEAFF.

This clonotype was counted at least ten times. The rearrangement uses TRBV28 and TRBJ1-6; no definite D call. This CDR3 spans 14 amino acids. The V gene lost 1 base and the J gene lost 10 bases, with 11 bases spanning the gap. CDR1 MDHEN and CDR2 SYDVKM come from the germline V gene. DNA of the CDR3: TGTGCCAGCAGTTTATCGCAAGGATCCTCACCCCTCCACTTT. As protein: CASSLSQGSSPLHF.